The T cell receptor beta chain described here comes from a study of cytomegalovirus exposure and HLA in healthy donors. Amplification used 60 Vbeta primers and 13 Jbeta primers. TCRdb keeps only in-frame clones here, not all; method: immunoSEQ multiplex PCR. The sample lists roughly 130,000 clones, roughly two thirds occurring once. Germline CDR1 and CDR2: MNHEY and SMNVEV (reference sequence). CDR3 length: 14 residues. After removal of 8 bases from V and 5 bases from J, the junction contained 10 bases not matched to a gene. The sequence was collected from a man younger than 40 in good health and CMV-seropositive. Material: PBMCs. V and J are TRBV27 and TRBJ2-7; 9 positions match TRBD1. CDR3 sequence: CASGSTGGRDEQYF. The CDR3 nucleotides read TGTGCCAGCGGATCTACAGGGGGCAGGGACGAGCAGTACTTC.